This TCR beta chain was documented in a study of shared clonotypes between healthy human individuals. The study separated CD4+ cells into CD45RA+ naive and CD45RA-negative memory subsets. V dropped 7 bases and J dropped 2; count of bases not matched to a gene: 5. This CDR3 has 14 residues. The germline gives CDR1 ENHRY, CDR2 SYGVKD. How the authors handled the data: There were no quality scores in the junction-only immunoSEQ sequences, so filtering differed. TCRdb's table, derived via immunoSEQ multiplex PCR, lists solely in-frame clones and lacks some. The DNA gave D and trimming, while V, J and clone size come from that table. Altogether about 1 million clones are present, about 75% being singletons, with the ten largest covering around 1.5%. As regards this clone: What it recognizes is unknown.

Overall study findings and caveats: When naive CD4 clonotypes were compared across several donors, approximately 5% were shared.

Sequencing was done on a sample of memory CD4+ T cells sorted from blood. Documented subset: CD45RA-negative fraction. This chain connects TRBV10-3 to TRBJ2-3; 8 nucleotides align to TRBD2. This receptor was identified in a man younger than 35 in good health. In nucleotides, the CDR3 is TGTGCCATCACCGGGACTAGGTCCACAGATACGCAGTATTTT. Amino acids: CAITGTRSTDTQYF.